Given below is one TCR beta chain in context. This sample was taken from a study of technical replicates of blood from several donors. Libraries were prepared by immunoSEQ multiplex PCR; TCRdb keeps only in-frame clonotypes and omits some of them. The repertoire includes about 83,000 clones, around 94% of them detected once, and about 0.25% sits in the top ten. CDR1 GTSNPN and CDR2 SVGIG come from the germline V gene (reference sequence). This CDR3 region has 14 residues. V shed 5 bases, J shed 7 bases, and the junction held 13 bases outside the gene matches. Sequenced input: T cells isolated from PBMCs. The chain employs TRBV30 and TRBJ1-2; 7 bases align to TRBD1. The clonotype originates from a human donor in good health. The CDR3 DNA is TGTGCCTGGGAACAGACAGGGCGATCTGGTGGCTACACCTTC. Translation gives CAWEQTGRSGGYTF.